This T cell receptor beta chain originates from a study of spatial heterogeneity in lung cancer. This sample's time point: blood at routine non-recurrence follow-up after resection. Regarding the study as a whole: TCRs found ubiquitously expanded in tumor appeared in blood more at resection than at follow-up.

Concerning this clonotype: Its antigen is unknown.

The V end lost 7 bases, the J end lost 3 bases, and 13 bases lay between the germline ends. The CDR3 is 14 residues long. TCRdb itself ran the 5' RACE reads through MiXCR, one entry per CDR3 protein. Here the sample spans roughly 120,000 distinct CDR3 sequences, more than 10% being singletons. The sequenced sample was PBMCs, obtained at follow-up. The clonotype comes from a female donor with early-stage non-small cell lung cancer. The chain employs TRBV12-3 or TRBV12-4 and TRBJ1-5; a weak D match, TRBD1 (5 bases). The CDR3 is CASISAGFNQPQHF. Here the CDR3 DNA reads TGTGCCAGCATATCGGCAGGGTTCAATCAGCCCCAGCATTTT.